Listed below are T cell receptor beta chains from one sample, sequenced in a study of cytomegalovirus exposure and HLA in healthy donors. Assay used: immunoSEQ multiplex PCR; TCRdb lists only in-frame clones, some missing. The sample has about 130,000 clones, around 78% seen once. Sequenced: PBMCs. The receptor set was obtained from a woman between 50 and 59 years old in good health and CMV-seronegative. CDR3s include the opening cysteine and the closing phenylalanine or tryptophan. The D gene is left open where the match is weak. The size entry is marked missing in some rows and otherwise reads once, few, many or a size class.

TRBV30	TRBJ2-1	-	-	TGTGCCTGGGGAGCGAATGAGCAGTTCTTC	CAWGANEQFF
TRBV7-7	TRBJ2-3	TRBD2	-	TGTGCTAGCAGCTCGGGACTAGCGGGGGATACGCAGTATTTT	CASSSGLAGDTQYF
TRBV30	TRBJ1-2	-	-	TGTGCCTGGAGTGGGGGCGGTAACTATGGCTACACCTTC	CAWSGGGNYGYTF
TRBV4-1	TRBJ2-2	TRBD2	-	TGCGCCAGCAGCCAAAGGACTAGCAACACCGGGGAGCTGTTTTTT	CASSQRTSNTGELFF
TRBV28	TRBJ2-1	TRBD2	few	TGTGCCAGCAGTAGGCTAGCGGGAGAGGATGAGCAGTTCTTC	CASSRLAGEDEQFF
TRBV25-1	TRBJ1-1	TRBD1	once	TGTGCCAGCAAGCAGGGGGCAGGACCTGGCACTGAAGCTTTCTTT	CASKQGAGPGTEAFF
TRBV6-6	TRBJ2-3	TRBD1	-	TGTGCCAGCAGCCTACTATCAGGGGGCGCGAAAGATACGCAGTATTTT	CASSLLSGGAKDTQYF
TRBV30	TRBJ1-2	TRBD1	-	TGTGCCTGGAATTCTATGCAGGGGGACCCCCGGTATGGCTACACCTTC	CAWNSMQGDPRYGYTF
TRBV10-2	TRBJ2-7	TRBD2	-	TGCGCCAAACCCCCGGGACTAGCGGGAGGGCCTGTCGTACGCGAGCAGTACTTC	CAKPPGLAGGPVVREQYF
TRBV28	TRBJ1-4	TRBD1	once	TGTGCCAGCAGTTTGGCAGGGGGAGAAAAACTGTTTTTT	CASSLAGGEKLFF
TRBV5-4	TRBJ2-7	TRBD1	once	TGTGCCAGCAGCCAAATCGGGACAGGAGCCTACGAGCAGTACTTC	CASSQIGTGAYEQYF
TRBV27	TRBJ2-1	TRBD2	-	TGTGCCAGCAGTTTGTGGACTAGCGGGGTCTCCTACAATGAGCAGTTCTTC	CASSLWTSGVSYNEQFF
TRBV6-5	TRBJ1-5	-	-	TGTGCCAGCAGGACTGCCTCGGGAACTAATCAGCCCCAGCATTTT	CASRTASGTNQPQHF
TRBV7-2	TRBJ2-7	TRBD2	-	TGTGCCAGCAGCCTATCTAGCGGGACCGACGAGCAGTACTTC	CASSLSSGTDEQYF
TRBV10-3	TRBJ2-1	TRBD2	once	TGTGCCATCAGTGAAAGCGGGAGGCAATACAATGAGCAGTTCTTC	CAISESGRQYNEQFF
TRBV10-3	TRBJ2-5	-	-	TGTGCCATCAGTGAGGGCTCAAACCAAGAGACCCAGTACTTC	CAISEGSNQETQYF
TRBV19	TRBJ1-2	TRBD1	-	TGTGCCAGTAGTCCCTGGGACAGGGAAAAGGTTAACTATGGCTACACCTTC	CASSPWDREKVNYGYTF
TRBV6-6	TRBJ1-2	-	-	TGTGCCAGCAACCTAGGACAGTCGCTCTATGGCTACACCTTC	CASNLGQSLYGYTF
TRBV27	TRBJ1-5	TRBD1	-	TGTGCCAGCAGTTCAGTGACAGGGGTCGGTAATCAGCCCCAGCATTTT	CASSSVTGVGNQPQHF
TRBV9	TRBJ2-1	TRBD1	-	TGTGCCAGCACCCCCCCGGCGACAGGGGTCAATGAGCAGTTCTTC	CASTPPATGVNEQFF
TRBV5-1	TRBJ1-2	-	-	TGCGCCAGCAGCTTGGTAGTCGGGGAGCCCTATGGCTACACCTTC	CASSLVVGEPYGYTF
TRBV5-6	TRBJ1-5	-	-	TGTGCCAGCAGCTTGTCGAGGGGCAATCAGCCCCAGCATTTT	CASSLSRGNQPQHF
TRBV5-1	TRBJ2-4	-	-	TGCGCCAGCAGCCGCGAGGGACAACCCAAAAACATTCAGTACTTC	CASSREGQPKNIQYF
TRBV5-6	TRBJ1-5	-	few	TGTGCCAGCAGCTCCGAGGGAAGGAGCAATCAGCCCCAGCATTTT	CASSSEGRSNQPQHF
TRBV4-2	TRBJ2-6	TRBD1	-	TGTGCCAGCAGCCCATGGCGGGCAGGACAGGGGATTTTCTCTGGGGCCAACGTCCTGACTTTC	CASSPWRAGQGIFSGANVLTF
TRBV4-3	TRBJ2-3	TRBD2	few	TGCGCCAGCAGCCAAGATGAGGGGAGGGGAGACGGCACAGATACGCAGTATTTT	CASSQDEGRGDGTDTQYF
TRBV7-3	TRBJ2-4	-	-	TGTGCCAGCAGCTTAAGGGGGGGCTCGAACATTCAGTACTTC	CASSLRGGSNIQYF
TRBV10-3	TRBJ2-2	TRBD1	-	TGTGCCATCAGTGAGTCCGGACAGGGGAACACCGGGGAGCTGTTTTTT	CAISESGQGNTGELFF
TRBV6-5	TRBJ1-1	-	few	TGTGCCAGCAGCCGACTAAACACTGAAGCTTTCTTT	CASSRLNTEAFF
TRBV19	TRBJ1-2	-	-	TGTGCCAGTAGTTCTTCCCCACCCGCGGGGGCGAACTATGGCTACACCTTC	CASSSSPPAGANYGYTF
TRBV29-1	TRBJ2-2	TRBD2	-	TGCAGCGTAATGGGAGGGTCGCCCACCGGGGAGCTGTTTTTT	CSVMGGSPTGELFF
TRBV9	TRBJ2-2	TRBD2	-	TGTGCCAGCAGCGTAGGTGGTAGCGGGAGTTTAAGGACCGGGGAGCTGTTTTTT	CASSVGGSGSLRTGELFF
TRBV5-1	TRBJ2-5	-	few	TGCGCCAGCAGCTTGAGGAGCTATGAGACCCAGTACTTC	CASSLRSYETQYF
TRBV29-1	TRBJ1-2	TRBD1	-	TGCAGCGTTGCCCGGGACAGCGGCTATGGCTACACCTTC	CSVARDSGYGYTF
TRBV29-1	TRBJ2-3	-	-	TGCAGCGTTGTGGGGCGGGGTTCTAGCACAGATACGCAGTATTTT	CSVVGRGSSTDTQYF
TRBV5-5	TRBJ2-1	TRBD2	-	TGTGCCAGCAGCCGGGTGACTAGCGGGCTAAATGAGCAGTTCTTC	CASSRVTSGLNEQFF
TRBV7-2	TRBJ1-2	TRBD1	-	TGTGCCAGCAGCAATGACAGGGGGCAACGGGGCTACACCTTC	CASSNDRGQRGYTF
TRBV7-6	TRBJ2-1	TRBD1	once	TGTGCCAGCAGCTTTAACCGGGACAGGGATTATCTTGGTGAGCAGTTCTTC	CASSFNRDRDYLGEQFF
TRBV7-8	TRBJ2-1	TRBD2	once	TGTGCCAGCAGCCAGTCAAACACGGGACTAGCGGGAGTGGGCTCCTACAATGAGCAGTTCTTC	CASSQSNTGLAGVGSYNEQFF
TRBV5-6	TRBJ1-5	TRBD1	-	TGTGCCAGCAGCCAGACAGGGACCGCGCAGCCCCAGCATTTT	CASSQTGTAQPQHF
TRBV4-3	TRBJ2-7	TRBD2	few	TGCGCCAGCAGTGTTACTAGCGGGAGCCAACCCCCCCGCGAGCAGTACTTC	CASSVTSGSQPPREQYF
TRBV13	TRBJ2-2	TRBD2	-	TGTGCCAGCAGTCCAGGACTAGCGGTCACCGGGGAGCTGTTTTTT	CASSPGLAVTGELFF
TRBV7-9	TRBJ1-4	-	-	TGTGCCAGCAGCTTAGCGTCAACGGGGGAAAAACTGTTTTTT	CASSLASTGEKLFF
TRBV5-1	TRBJ2-6	-	-	TGCGCCAGCAGCTTAGGAGGGACTGGGGCCAACGTCCTGACTTTC	CASSLGGTGANVLTF
TRBV28	TRBJ2-3	-	-	TGTGCCAGCAGTTCTTCAGGGGATGACACAGATACGCAGTATTTT	CASSSSGDDTDTQYF
TRBV30	TRBJ2-1	-	-	TGTGCCTGGTCCCTAGACCCTGTGGGGCCCAATGAGCAGTTCTTC	CAWSLDPVGPNEQFF
TRBV28	TRBJ2-1	TRBD1	-	TGTGCCAGCATCGTGACAGGGTGGGACTACAATGAGCAGTTCTTC	CASIVTGWDYNEQFF
TRBV29-1	TRBJ2-7	TRBD2	-	TGCAGCGCCACTTTACTAGCGGACCCCTACGAGCAGTACTTC	CSATLLADPYEQYF
TRBV30	TRBJ1-2	-	-	TGTGCCGGGGGACTTACCGGGGACTATGGCTACACCTTC	CAGGLTGDYGYTF
TRBV5-1	TRBJ2-7	TRBD2	-	TGCGCCAGCAGTCCTCTTGGCGGGAGCTACGAGCAGTACTTC	CASSPLGGSYEQYF
TRBV6-4	TRBJ2-2	-	-	TGTGCCAGCAGTGAGCGGGACACCGGGGAGCTGTTTTTT	CASSERDTGELFF
TRBV15	TRBJ2-4	TRBD2	-	TGTGCCACCAGCAGAGACCCGACTAGCGGGAGGTTTACCTTAGCCAAAAACATTCAGTACTTC	CATSRDPTSGRFTLAKNIQYF
TRBV7-3	TRBJ2-5	-	-	TGTGCCAGCAGCTTACACGGGACTTACCAAGAGACCCAGTACTTC	CASSLHGTYQETQYF
TRBV6-4	TRBJ2-3	TRBD2	-	TGTGCCAGCAGTGAAGGAGCGGGAGGGCCCACAGATACGCAGTATTTT	CASSEGAGGPTDTQYF
TRBV7-3	TRBJ1-1	TRBD1	-	TGTGCCAGCAGCTTATACAGGGACAGGGGGGGCACTGAAGCTTTCTTT	CASSLYRDRGGTEAFF
TRBV28	TRBJ1-5	TRBD1	-	TGTGCCAGCAGTCGACAGGGAAGGGATCCCCAGCATTTT	CASSRQGRDPQHF
TRBV4-3	TRBJ1-2	-	-	TGCGCCAGCAGCCAAGATGTGGCAGGGCAAGACTATGGCTACACCTTC	CASSQDVAGQDYGYTF